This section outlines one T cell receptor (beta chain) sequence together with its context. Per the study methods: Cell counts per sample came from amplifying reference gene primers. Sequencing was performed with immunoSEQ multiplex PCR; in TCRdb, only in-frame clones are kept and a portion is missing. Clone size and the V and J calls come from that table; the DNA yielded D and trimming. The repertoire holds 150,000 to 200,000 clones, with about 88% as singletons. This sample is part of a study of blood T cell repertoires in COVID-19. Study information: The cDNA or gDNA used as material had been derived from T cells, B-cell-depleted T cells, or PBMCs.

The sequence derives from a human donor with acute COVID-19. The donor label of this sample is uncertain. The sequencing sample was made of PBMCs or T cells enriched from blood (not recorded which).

The DNA for the CDR3 is TGCGCCAGCAGCCAAAGTAGCGGGGGCCGGGGAGAGACCCAGTACTTC. It yields the protein CASSQSSGGRGETQYF. The chain combines TRBV4-3 with TRBJ2-5; 9 nucleotides line up with TRBD2. Trimming at V came to 2 bases and at J to 4 bases, leaving 8 bases not matched to a gene. CDR1 is LGHNA, CDR2 YSLEER, per germline. This CDR3 has 16 amino acids.